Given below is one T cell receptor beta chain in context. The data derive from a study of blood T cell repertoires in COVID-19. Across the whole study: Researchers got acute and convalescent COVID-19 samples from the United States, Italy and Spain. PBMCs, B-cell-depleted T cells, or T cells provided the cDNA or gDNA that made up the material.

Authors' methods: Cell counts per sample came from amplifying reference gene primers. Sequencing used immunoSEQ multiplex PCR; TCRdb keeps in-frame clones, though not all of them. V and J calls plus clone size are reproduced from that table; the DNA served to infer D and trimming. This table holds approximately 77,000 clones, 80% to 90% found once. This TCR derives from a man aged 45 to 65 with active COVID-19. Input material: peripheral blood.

Here the CDR3 DNA reads TGTGCCAGCAGCCTCGCGGGAGGGGGAGTGAGCAATGAGCAGTTCTTC. Translated, it gives CASSLAGGGVSNEQFF. The chain carries TRBV7-6 and TRBJ2-1; 9 nucleotides line up with TRBD2. Germline V gene sequence: CDR1 SGHVS, CDR2 FNYEAQ. CDR3 length: 16 residues. The junction had 11 bases not matched to a gene; V was cut back by 5 bases and J by 6 bases.